This T cell receptor (beta chain) was profiled in a study of blood T cells in healthy people across ages. Researchers isolated at least 6 million PBMCs per sample. In this sample, this clonotype turned up a few times. Its antigen is not identified. Primed by a sample-barcoded 5' primer and a J-beta primer mix, a second PCR proceeded for 7 to 11 cycles. The template-switch adaptor, which had 12 random nucleotides, put a tag on each cDNA molecule. TCRdb fed the 5' RACE reads into MiXCR, producing one record per CDR3 protein. The table has 1,500,000 or so distinct CDR3 sequences, approximately 59% seen once. Trimming cost V 3 bases and J 0 bases, with 13 bases left between them. The CDR3 spans 15 residues. Germline CDR1 reads SQVTM; CDR2 reads ANQGSEA. The study's findings and limits: A roughly linear fall in TCR beta diversity per million T cells was seen with increasing age.

Specimen: blood. The TCR originated in a man aged 18 to 29 in good health. V is TRBV29-1 and J is TRBJ2-3; D gene unclear. The CDR3 reads CSVESVPSSTDTQYF. CDR3 bases: TGCAGCGTTGAGTCTGTGCCCTCTAGCACAGATACGCAGTATTTT.